The 5 T cell receptor beta chains reported below all come from one sample, sequenced in a study of blood T cell repertoires in COVID-19 (dated by TCRdb to the early 2020s). To prepare the library, the immunoSEQ multiplex PCR assay was applied. TCRdb's version of the immuneACCESS table is confined to in-frame rearrangements and falls short of the full clone set. An unresolved V gene accounts for under half of the shortfall where checked; the remainder is of unknown origin. Here the sample has about 110,000 clones; around 90% occur a single time. Of the sample, approximately 1.1% is held by the ten largest clones. The sequenced material came from peripheral blood. These receptors all stem from a human donor in a cohort sampled during active COVID-19.

This clone was observed once. The CDR3 bases are TGTGCCAGCAGCCCGACTAGCGGAAGCTCCTACGAGCAGTACTTC. Residues: CASSPTSGSSYEQYF. The rearrangement uses TRBV9 and TRBJ2-7; 9 bases are shared with TRBD2. The CDR3 length is 15 residues. Germline V CDR1 and CDR2: SGDLS, YYNGEE. J gave up 0 bases and V 4 bases, and 5 bases lay outside the gene matches. The full variable domain, completed using reference TRBV9 and TRBJ2-7, is DSGVTQTPKHLITATGQRVTLRCSPRSGDLSVYWYQQSLDQGLQFLIQYYNGEERAKGNILERFSAQQFPDLHSELNLSSLELGDSALYFCASSPTSGSSYEQYFGPGTRLTVT.

A remark on this clone: Other DNA sequences of this sample code for an identical CDR3. The chain has TRBV5-1 and TRBJ1-3; possible D gene TRBD1, 5 bases. V was clipped by 0 bases and J by 3 bases, with 7 bases between them. CDR1 is SGHRS and CDR2 is YFSETQ in the germline V gene. The CDR3 runs to 14 residues. This chain's CDR3 is CASSLAGYGNTIYF. The CDR3 bases are TGCGCCAGCAGCTTGGCAGGGTATGGAAACACCATATATTTT.

The sample holds a few counts of this clone. The chain has TRBV6-5 and TRBJ1-2, with D maybe TRBD1 (5 bases). This CDR3 contains 13 residues. With 10 bases removed from V and 1 base from J, the gap between germline ends came to 13 bases. Germline V gives CDR1 MNHEY, CDR2 SVGAGI. CDR3 DNA: TGTGCCACCCACCCGGGGGGTAACTATGGCTACACCTTC. The encoded protein is CATHPGGNYGYTF.

V is TRBV5-4 and J is TRBJ2-1, with 8 bases aligning to TRBD1. V lost 6 bases, J lost 4 bases, and 12 bases stayed unmatched. The CDR3 is made up of 16 amino acids. Germline V CDR1 and CDR2: SGHNT, YYREEE (reference sequence). The CDR3: CASTQHPGQAYNEQFF. For the CDR3, the DNA is TGTGCCAGCACTCAGCATCCGGGACAGGCTTACAATGAGCAGTTCTTC.

The chain couples TRBV3-1 (or the pseudogene TRBV3-2) to TRBJ2-7; D perhaps matches TRBD1 (6 bases). In germline, CDR1 is LGHDT, CDR2 YNNKEL (reference sequence). V was pared by 0 bases and J by 1 base, with 10 bases between. This CDR3 spans 15 amino acids. The CDR3 nucleotides read TGTGCCAGCAGCCAAGAAGGGGGACCGTCCTACGAGCAGTACTTC. This codes for CASSQEGGPSYEQYF.